This paragraph covers one T cell receptor beta chain sequence. Its target is unknown. This sample was taken from a study of T cell responses to AZD1222 COVID-19 vaccine. Background on the study: Timing groups of about 4 and about 12 weeks for second doses were pooled.

Trimming took 4 bases from V and 5 from J; bases not matched to a gene: 6. The CDR3 consists of 13 residues. Germline V gives CDR1 SGHNT, CDR2 YYREEE (reference sequence). Study-level findings and limits: Nearly half of unique spike-specific TCRs reportedly avoided B.1.351 and B.1.1.7 mutated regions. In a largely white British group with more females than males, clonal diversity was possibly underestimated.

The data were produced by immunoSEQ multiplex PCR, yet TCRdb's version contains in-frame clones alone and is incomplete. Found here are some 130,000 clones, around 84% of them singletons; the top ten hold over 4%. The TCR sequence derives from an adult in good health. The sample was peripheral blood, taken on day 0 of AZD1222 vaccination. The chain has TRBV5-4 and TRBJ2-7; 7 bases are shared with TRBD2. The CDR3 here is CASSHGGKDEQYF. The DNA for the CDR3 is TGTGCCAGCAGCCACGGGGGGAAAGACGAGCAGTACTTC.